The source of this T cell receptor beta chain is a study of somatic mutations in cytotoxic T cells in rheumatoid arthritis. Whole-study findings and limits: Relative to age-matched healthy controls, rheumatoid arthritis patients did not differ significantly in CD8+ T-cell clonality.

Measured with immunoSEQ multiplex PCR; TCRdb has only the in-frame clones, and not every one. The sample carries 20,000 to 25,000 clones, 65% to 85% recorded once. This clone was recorded a few times. Antigen unknown. Sequenced input: CD8+ T cells sorted from blood. The receptor comes from an adult with rheumatoid arthritis.

CDR3 nucleotide sequence: TGTGCCTGGAGTGTGGGCGGGAGAATCTTCACAGATACGCAGTATTTT. Its translation is CAWSVGGRIFTDTQYF. The chain joins TRBV30 to TRBJ2-3, with TRBD2 matching over 7 bases. Germline values: CDR1 GTSNPN, CDR2 SVGIG (reference sequence). V lost 0 bases and J lost 2; bases outside the gene matches: 8. This CDR3 spans 16 amino acids. Using reference TRBV30 and TRBJ2-3 for the parts outside the CDR3, the full variable domain is SQTIHQWPATLVQPVGSPLSLECTVEGTSNPNLYWYRQAAGRGLQLLFYSVGIGQISSEVPQNLSASRPQDRQFILSSKKLLLSDSGFYLCAWSVGGRIFTDTQYFGPGTRLTVL.